This TCR beta chain derives from a study of graft-versus-host responses after intestinal transplantation. Study context: Every recipient underwent anti-thymocyte globulin induction, then tacrolimus and steroids for three to four years.

As to this clone: Its specificity is unknown.

Study outcomes and limitations: Graft-donor T cell macrochimerism in patients accompanied high graft-versus-host to host-versus-graft clonal ratios in allografts. Recipient marrow held GvH clones, some first seen in ileum or blood.

The CDR3 spans 15 residues. Germline V gene sequence: CDR1 MNHEY, CDR2 SMNVEV (reference sequence). V was shortened by 5 bases and J by 8 bases, with 19 bases between the two germline ends. Graft tissue processing released intraepithelial and lamina propria lymphocytes. Profiled with immunoSEQ multiplex PCR; TCRdb holds only in-frame clones, not every one. The sample holds about 9,600 clones, roughly 90% seen once. The receptor's source is a human patient who received an intestinal transplant, so some T cells may come from the graft donor. The gene calls are TRBV27 and TRBJ2-4; D remains unclear. The sequences come from ileum tissue, collected roughly 110 weeks after intestinal transplantation. The CDR3 nucleotides read TGTGCCAGCAGTCCGCGTGCGGCAACCGATCACATTCAGTACTTC. This encodes CASSPRAATDHIQYF.